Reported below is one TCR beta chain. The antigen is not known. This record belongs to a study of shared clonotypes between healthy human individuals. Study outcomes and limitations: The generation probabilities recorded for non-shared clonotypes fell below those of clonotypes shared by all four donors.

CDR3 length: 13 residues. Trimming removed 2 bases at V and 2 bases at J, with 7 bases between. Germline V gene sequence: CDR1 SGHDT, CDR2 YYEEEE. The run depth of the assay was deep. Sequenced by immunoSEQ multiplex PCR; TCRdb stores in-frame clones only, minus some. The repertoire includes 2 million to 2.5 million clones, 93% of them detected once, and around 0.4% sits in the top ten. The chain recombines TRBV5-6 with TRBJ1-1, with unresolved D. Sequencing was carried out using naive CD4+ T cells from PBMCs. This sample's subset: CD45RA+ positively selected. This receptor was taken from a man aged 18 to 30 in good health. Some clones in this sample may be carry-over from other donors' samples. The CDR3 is CASSLKINTEAFF. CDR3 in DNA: TGTGCCAGCAGCTTAAAAATAAACACTGAAGCTTTCTTT. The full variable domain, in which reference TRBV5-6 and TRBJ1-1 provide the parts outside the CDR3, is DAGVTQSPTHLIKTRGQQVTLRCSPKSGHDTVSWYQQALGQGPQFIFQYYEEEERQRGNFPDRFSGHQFPNYSSELNVNALLLGDSALYLCASSLKINTEAFFGQGTRLTVV.